The 13 T cell receptor beta chains in this list originate from one sample, sequenced in a study of chemoradiotherapy in HPV16-positive cancers. Sequenced by immunoSEQ multiplex PCR; TCRdb stores in-frame clones only, minus some. The sample holds 12,000 or so clones, about 77% seen once. Sampling took place from a patient who underwent chemoradiotherapy. The source is a human donor with HPV-associated anogenital cancer.

The rearrangement links TRBV10-2 to TRBJ2-3, with a tentative D call TRBD2 (6 bases). Trimming stripped 7 bases from V and 7 bases from J, with 9 bases between. The CDR3 runs 11 residues. The V gene's germline CDR1 is WSHSY and CDR2 SAAADI. CDR3 sequence (DNA): TGCGCCAGCATGGAGGGTAATACGCAGTATTTT. Translated, it gives CASMEGNTQYF.

This chain joins TRBV7-6 and TRBJ2-1; 9 bases match TRBD2. V lost 5 bases to trimming and J lost 4 bases; unmatched junction nucleotides: 6. This CDR3 is 15 amino acids long. The germline V gene encodes CDR1 SGHVS and CDR2 FNYEAQ. The CDR3 coding sequence is TGTGCCAGCAGCCTTTGGACTAGCGCGTACAATGAGCAGTTCTTC. Encoded protein: CASSLWTSAYNEQFF.

J is TRBJ1-1 and V is TRBV10-3; 7 bases match TRBD1. V trimming: 10 bases; J trimming: 1 base; junction bases outside the gene matches: 6. The CDR3 runs 13 residues. Germline CDR1 ENHRY, CDR2 SYGVKD. The CDR3 sequence: CATLQGPNTEAFF. The DNA of the CDR3 is TGTGCCACTCTACAGGGGCCGAACACTGAAGCTTTCTTT.

The sample holds a few counts of this clone. V gene TRBV9 combines with J gene TRBJ1-1, with D unresolved. The CDR3 sequence is 13 residues long. Trimming left V 6 bases short and J 3 bases short, with 12 bases between. The germline gives CDR1 SGDLS, CDR2 YYNGEE. The CDR3 sequence is CASTTVEDTEAFF. CDR3 in DNA: TGTGCCAGCACTACCGTTGAGGACACTGAAGCTTTCTTT.

This rearrangement joins TRBV7-9 to TRBJ2-7, with 8 nucleotides matching TRBD1. V trimming: 2 bases; J trimming: 4 bases; junction bases outside the gene matches: 10. This CDR3 is 16 amino acids long. Germline V gives CDR1 SEHNR, CDR2 FQNEAQ (reference sequence). CDR3 sequence reads: CASSLWSGGAGYEQYF. CDR3 nucleotides: TGTGCCAGCAGCTTATGGTCAGGGGGCGCTGGATACGAGCAGTACTTC.

The CDR3 spells CATSRDRVGGVAKNIQYF. As DNA, the CDR3 is TGTGCCACCAGCAGAGATCGGGTAGGGGGAGTAGCCAAAAACATTCAGTACTTC. This chain connects TRBV15 to TRBJ2-4; D is perhaps TRBD1 (6 bases). Per germline, CDR1 LNHNV and CDR2 YYDKDF (reference sequence). V lost 0 bases to trimming and J lost 0 bases, with 15 bases between them. The CDR3 length is 18 residues.

The V and J genes are TRBV7-9 and TRBJ2-4; D is possibly TRBD1 (6 bases). The CDR3 extends over 14 amino acids. V was shortened by 4 bases and J by 5 bases, with 12 bases between the two germline ends. Germline loops: CDR1 SEHNR, CDR2 FQNEAQ (reference sequence). CDR3 in amino acids: CASSSTGNENIQYF. The CDR3, as DNA: TGTGCCAGCAGCTCAACAGGGAACGAAAACATTCAGTACTTC. Based on the CDR3 plus reference TRBV7-9 and TRBJ2-4, the full variable domain is DTGVSQNPRHKITKRGQNVTFRCDPISEHNRLYWYRQTLGQGPEFLTYFQNEAQLEKSRLLSDRFSAERPKGSFSTLEIQRTEQGDSAMYLCASSSTGNENIQYFGAGTRLSVL.

The sample holds a few counts of this clone. The gene calls are TRBV5-1 and TRBJ1-2, with 7 bases aligning to TRBD1. Germline V gene sequence: CDR1 SGHRS, CDR2 YFSETQ. This CDR3 has 13 amino acids. V dropped 0 bases and J dropped 9; count of bases not matched to a gene: 5. The CDR3 coding sequence is TGCGCCAGCAGCTTGGAGGGACAGTTAAGCTACACCTTC. Protein sequence: CASSLEGQLSYTF.

This clone was found a few times. The V call is TRBV6-7, the J call TRBJ2-7; D gene uncertain. TRBV6-7 counts as an open reading frame of uncertain function. The CDR3 runs 15 residues. Trimming took 0 bases from V and 0 from J, leaving 9 bases between them. As DNA, the CDR3 is TGTGCCAGCAGTTACTCGGGCAGATTCTCCTACGAGCAGTACTTC. As protein: CASSYSGRFSYEQYF.

This chain joins TRBV7-2 and TRBJ1-1, with a tentative D call TRBD1 (6 bases). The CDR3 is 15 amino acids. V dropped 5 bases and J dropped 1 base, with 14 bases sitting between them. From germline, CDR1 is SGHTA and CDR2 FQGNSA. The CDR3 loop is CASSEQTGTNTEAFF. CDR3 coding DNA: TGTGCCAGCAGCGAGCAAACAGGGACGAACACTGAAGCTTTCTTT.

This clone was seen more than once but under ten times. The rearrangement links TRBV18 to TRBJ1-2, with D perhaps TRBD1 (6 bases). Germline assignment: CDR1 KGHSH and CDR2 LQKENI. V was pared by 3 bases and J by 6 bases, with 8 bases between. The CDR3 is 12 residues long. The CDR3 DNA sequence: TGTGCCAGCTCACCCAACAGGGATGGCTACACCTTC. This encodes CASSPNRDGYTF.

The chain employs TRBV7-8 and TRBJ1-3; no clear D. The length of the CDR3 is 17 residues. The V gene's germline CDR1 is SGHVS and CDR2 FQNEAQ. V was pared by 2 bases and J by 0 bases, with 14 bases between. DNA of the CDR3: TGTGCCAGCAGCTTAAATAACTGGGTTCGCTCTGGAAACACCATATATTTT. Its protein product is CASSLNNWVRSGNTIYF.

The genes are TRBV10-1 and TRBJ2-3, with 15 nucleotides matching TRBD2. In germline, CDR1 is WNHNN, CDR2 SYGVQD (reference sequence). The CDR3 has 19 amino acids. V lost 7 bases and J lost 2; bases outside the gene matches: 13. CDR3 bases: TGCGCCAGCAAAGAGGCCGGACTAGCGGGGGGGCGAAACACAGATACGCAGTATTTT. This translates into CASKEAGLAGGRNTDTQYF.